This paragraph covers one T cell receptor (beta chain) sequence. This clonotype was counted a few times. There is no known antigen for this receptor. No much larger clonotype is one base removed from it; base qualities were not supplied. Ficoll-Paque density gradient centrifugation was used to isolate PBMCs. The data originate from a study of T-cell memory formation after mild COVID-19 (dated by TCRdb to 2020 to 2023). In the study overall: Most TCR sequence clusters were specific to one of the two donors. Two young, previously healthy adult volunteers made up the cohort, one male and one female. In a couple of donors, T-cell clones that expanded and contracted after mild COVID-19 were followed by sequencing TCRalpha and TCRbeta repertoires longitudinally. The paper's findings and limits, for the study overall: The detection of some responding clones in pre-infection memory suggests that pre-existing cross-reactive memory T cells joined the SARS-CoV-2 response. The second-wave clones that peaked on day 37 were not confirmed to be SARS-CoV-2 specific. Contracting CD4+ clones were located mainly in the CM and EM memory subsets, whereas CD8+ clones were found to be enriched in EMRA. Only a couple of mild cases were covered in the study, and larger cohorts including severe cases with pre-infection samples were considered necessary. Balanced CD4/CD8 phenotypes were observed for clones contracting from day 15 to 85, whereas a bias towards CD4+ was observed for a second wave of clones expanding from day 15 to 37.

For sequencing, an Illumina NovaSeq 6000 was employed. TCRalpha and TCRbeta cDNA libraries were built by 5'RACE with constant-segment primers, adding sample barcodes and unique molecular identifiers. Trizol reagent was used to extract RNA from every sample. Library amplification was performed in two PCR steps, and a second sample barcode and Illumina TruSeq adapters were introduced in the second step. Libraries were sequenced on an Illumina NovaSeq with 2 x 150 bp paired-end reads. The original pipeline was this. Reads were demultiplexed and collapsed into UMI-guided consensus sequences with migec v1.2.7. Using mixcr v2.1.11, UMI consensuses were aligned to TRA and TRB V and J templates and then assembled into clonotypes. A clonotype was counted as expanded or contracted only if both edgeR and NoisET called the change significant, with noise models trained on biological replicates. edgeR calls used a false discovery rate-adjusted p below 0.01 and a log2 fold-change threshold of 1. As an exploratory analysis of dynamics, PCA with hierarchical clustering was applied to max-normalized trajectories of the 1000 most abundant clonotypes. Separately sequenced CD4+ and CD8+ repertoires were used to assign the CD4 or CD8 phenotype of responding clones. TCRdb trimmed the raw reads at Q25, called clones with MiXCR and kept productive beta chains. Each CDR3 protein appears once, grouped with its most common genes and DNA. TCRdb, not the authors, supplied the V and J calls. Across this sample there are 550,000 to 600,000 distinct CDR3 sequences, with less than 25% seen only once. Approximately 8.4% of the sample belongs to the ten largest clones.

The specimen was PBMCs or a T cell subset sorted from them (not recorded which). This clonotype originated in an adult woman who had mild COVID-19 (a few samples of this study predate the infection). The sample titles of this study are shuffled in the database, so cell type and time point are left out; the donor was told from shared clones.

The DNA reads TGTGCCAGCAGTTATGCGCTAGAGCCCATAGCAGATACGCAGTATTTT. Translated, it reads CASSYALEPIADTQYF. This receptor chain uses TRBV6-9 and TRBJ2-3; no D gene can be assigned with confidence. The germline V gene encodes CDR1 MNHGY and CDR2 SVAAGI. V loses 2 bases of germline sequence and J loses 4 bases, and the interval between the two ends is 16 bases. Counted from cysteine to phenylalanine, this CDR3 has 16 amino acids. Just the 48-base CDR3 DNA is kept, in frame starting at base 1.